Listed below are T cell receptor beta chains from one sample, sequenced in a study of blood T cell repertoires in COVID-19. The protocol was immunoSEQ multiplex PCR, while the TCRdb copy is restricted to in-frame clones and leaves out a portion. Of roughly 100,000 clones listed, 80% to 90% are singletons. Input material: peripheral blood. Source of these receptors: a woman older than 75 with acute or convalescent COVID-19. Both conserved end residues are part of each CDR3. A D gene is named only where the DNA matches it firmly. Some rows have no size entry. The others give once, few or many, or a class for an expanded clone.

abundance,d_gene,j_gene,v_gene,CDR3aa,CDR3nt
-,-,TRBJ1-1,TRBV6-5,CASSRVENTEAFF,TGTGCCAGCAGCAGGGTGGAAAACACTGAAGCTTTCTTT
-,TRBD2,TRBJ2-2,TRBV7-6,CASSLGLAGVLGTGELFF,TGTGCCAGCAGCTTAGGACTAGCGGGGGTCTTGGGGACCGGGGAGCTGTTTTTT
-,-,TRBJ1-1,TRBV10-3,CAISESTAQVSNTEAFF,TGTGCCATCAGTGAGTCGACTGCTCAAGTATCGAACACTGAAGCTTTCTTT
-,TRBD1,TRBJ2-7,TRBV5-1,CASSTTSGQSYEQYF,TGCGCCAGCAGCACCACGTCGGGACAGTCCTACGAGCAGTACTTC
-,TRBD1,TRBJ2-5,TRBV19,CASSPGDRGQETQYF,TGTGCCAGTAGTCCGGGGGACAGGGGGCAAGAGACCCAGTACTTC
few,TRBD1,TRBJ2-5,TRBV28,CASSNQDRVGETQYF,TGTGCCAGCAGTAATCAGGACAGGGTAGGAGAGACCCAGTACTTC
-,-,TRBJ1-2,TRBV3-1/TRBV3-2,CASSQEGGGYGYTF,TGTGCCAGCAGCCAAGAGGGGGGGGGCTATGGCTACACCTTC
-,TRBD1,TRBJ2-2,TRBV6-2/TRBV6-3,CASSFRDSRVFF,TGTGCCAGCAGTTTTCGGGACAGCAGGGTGTTTTTT
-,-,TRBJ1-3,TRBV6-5,CASSYSSGALGNTIYF,TGTGCCAGCAGTTACTCGAGCGGGGCTCTCGGAAACACCATATATTTT
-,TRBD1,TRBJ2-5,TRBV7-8,CASSTVRDRAETQYF,TGTGCCAGCAGTACCGTGAGGGACAGGGCGGAGACCCAGTACTTC
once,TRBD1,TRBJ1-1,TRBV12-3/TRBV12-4,CASSSGQGEAFF,TGTGCCAGCAGTTCAGGACAGGGGGAAGCTTTCTTT
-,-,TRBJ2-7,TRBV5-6,CASIRQRSPYEQYF,TGTGCCAGCATCCGACAGCGATCCCCCTACGAGCAGTACTTC
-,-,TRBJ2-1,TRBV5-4,CASRQAAGPRVDEQFF,TGTGCCAGCAGACAAGCTGCCGGGCCCAGGGTGGATGAGCAGTTCTTC
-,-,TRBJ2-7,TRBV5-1,CASSLGREGASYEQYF,TGCGCCAGCAGCTTGGGCCGGGAGGGGGCGAGCTACGAGCAGTACTTC
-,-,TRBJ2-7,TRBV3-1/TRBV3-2,CASSQDPEAAPYEQYF,TGTGCCAGCAGCCAAGACCCTGAGGCGGCACCCTACGAGCAGTACTTC
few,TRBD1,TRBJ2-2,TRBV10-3,CAISEGQGAGELFF,TGTGCCATCAGTGAGGGACAGGGGGCTGGGGAGCTGTTTTTT
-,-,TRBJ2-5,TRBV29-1,CSVRHNLYQETQYF,TGCAGCGTTCGACATAACCTGTACCAAGAGACCCAGTACTTC
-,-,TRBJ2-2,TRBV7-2,CASSLADSNTGELFF,TGTGCCAGCAGCTTAGCAGACAGTAACACCGGGGAGCTGTTTTTT
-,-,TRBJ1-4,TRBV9,CASSPRSGEVGNEKLFF,TGTGCCAGCAGCCCCCGTTCGGGGGAAGTCGGTAATGAAAAACTGTTTTTT
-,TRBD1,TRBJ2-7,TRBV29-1,CSATGTGGIEQYF,TGCAGCGCTACCGGGACAGGGGGAATCGAGCAGTACTTC
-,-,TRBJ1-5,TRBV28,CASSRGTLNQPQHF,TGTGCCAGCAGTCGCGGGACTTTGAATCAGCCCCAGCATTTT
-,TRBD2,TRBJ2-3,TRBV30,CAWSPLAGGTDTQYF,TGTGCCTGGAGTCCTCTAGCGGGGGGGACAGATACGCAGTATTTT
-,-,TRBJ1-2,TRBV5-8,CASSATHANYGYTF,TGTGCCAGCAGCGCAACACACGCAAACTATGGCTACACCTTC
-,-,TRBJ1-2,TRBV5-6,CASSPDDGRNGYTF,TGTGCCAGCAGCCCGGATGACGGGAGAAATGGCTACACCTTC
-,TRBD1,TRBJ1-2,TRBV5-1,CASSLDSGQIYGYTF,TGCGCCAGCAGCTTGGACTCGGGACAGATCTATGGCTACACCTTC
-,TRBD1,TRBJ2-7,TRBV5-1,CARDLGRGSYEQYF,TGCGCCAGGGACCTCGGCAGGGGGTCCTACGAGCAGTACTTC
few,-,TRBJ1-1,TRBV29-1,CSVETQGNTEAFF,TGCAGCGTTGAAACGCAGGGGAACACTGAAGCTTTCTTT
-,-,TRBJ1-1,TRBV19,CASSIIGGNTEAFF,TGTGCCAGTAGTATAATCGGGGGAAACACTGAAGCTTTCTTT
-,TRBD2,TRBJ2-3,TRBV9,CASHPSGGTTDTQYF,TGTGCCAGTCATCCTAGCGGGGGGACCACAGATACGCAGTATTTT
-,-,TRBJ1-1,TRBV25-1,CASSGARVTEAFF,TGTGCCAGCAGTGGCGCTCGAGTAACTGAAGCTTTCTTT
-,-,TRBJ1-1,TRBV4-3,CASSQVQGVGKTEAFF,TGCGCCAGCAGCCAGGTGCAGGGTGTAGGGAAAACTGAAGCTTTCTTT
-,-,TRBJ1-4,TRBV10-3,CAITGHAYEKLFF,TGTGCCATCACCGGACATGCATACGAAAAACTGTTTTTT
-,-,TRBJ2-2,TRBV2,CASSEKGTGELFF,TGTGCCAGCAGTGAAAAGGGGACCGGGGAGCTGTTTTTT
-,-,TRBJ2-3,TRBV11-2,CASSLKRGAPDTQYF,TGTGCCAGCAGCTTAAAACGGGGGGCCCCAGATACGCAGTATTTT
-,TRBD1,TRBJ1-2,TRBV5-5,CASSVGQGGTNYGYTF,TGTGCCAGCAGCGTCGGACAGGGAGGAACTAACTATGGCTACACCTTC
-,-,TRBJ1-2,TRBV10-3,CAISAGNYGYTF,TGTGCCATCAGTGCAGGAAACTATGGCTACACCTTC
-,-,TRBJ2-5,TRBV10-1,CASIASWVQETQYF,TGCGCCAGCATCGCTAGCTGGGTCCAAGAGACCCAGTACTTC
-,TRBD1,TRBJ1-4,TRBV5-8,CASSLVSTGGREKLFF,TGTGCCAGCAGCTTGGTCTCGACAGGGGGCCGGGAAAAACTGTTTTTT
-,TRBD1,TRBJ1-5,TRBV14,CASSQGQGGRNQPQHF,TGTGCCAGCAGCCAAGGACAGGGGGGGCGCAATCAGCCCCAGCATTTT